Below are 2 T cell receptor beta chains sequenced from a single sample in a study of cytomegalovirus exposure and HLA in healthy donors. Primers included in the PCR were 60 Vbeta and 13 Jbeta primers. Using immunoSEQ multiplex PCR, the repertoire was profiled, and TCRdb retains in-frame clones only, with some absent. The sample yields approximately 110,000 clones, around 80% seen once. The sequencing input was PBMCs. These receptors all stem from a woman in her twenties or thirties in good health and CMV-seronegative.

The chain uses TRBV7-8 and TRBJ2-5; 7 bases are shared with TRBD1. With 5 bases clipped from V and 5 bases from J, the junction kept 8 bases outside the gene matches. This CDR3 is 14 amino acids long. CDR1 is SGHVS, CDR2 FQNEAQ, per germline. CDR3: CASSGPRGQETQYF. The CDR3 DNA sequence: TGTGCCAGCAGCGGACCAAGGGGGCAGGAGACCCAGTACTTC. The full variable domain, completed using reference TRBV7-8 and TRBJ2-5, is GAGVSQSPRYKVAKRGQDVALRCDPISGHVSLFWYQQALGQGPEFLTYFQNEAQLDKSGLPSDRFFAERPEGSVSTLKIQRTQQEDSAVYLCASSGPRGQETQYFGPGTRLLVL.

The chain joins TRBV11-2 to TRBJ1-1, with D uncertain. Trimming pared 4 bases from V and 1 base from J, leaving 10 bases between. CDR3 length equals 14 residues. From germline, CDR1 is SGHAT and CDR2 FQNNGV. The chain's CDR3 is CASSSIVKNTEAFF. CDR3 nucleotide sequence: TGTGCCAGCAGCTCAATAGTAAAGAACACTGAAGCTTTCTTT.